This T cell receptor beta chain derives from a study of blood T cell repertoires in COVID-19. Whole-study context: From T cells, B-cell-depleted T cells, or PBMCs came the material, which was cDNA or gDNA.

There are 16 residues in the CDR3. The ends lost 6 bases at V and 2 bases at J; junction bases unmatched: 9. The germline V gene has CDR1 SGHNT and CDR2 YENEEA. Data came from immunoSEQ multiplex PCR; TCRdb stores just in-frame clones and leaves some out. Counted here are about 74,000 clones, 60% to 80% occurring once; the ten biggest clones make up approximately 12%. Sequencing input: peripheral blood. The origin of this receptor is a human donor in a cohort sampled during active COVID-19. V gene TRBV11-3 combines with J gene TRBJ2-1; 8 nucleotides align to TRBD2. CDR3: CASRSSGYWTYNEQFF. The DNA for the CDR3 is TGTGCCAGCAGATCTAGCGGGTACTGGACCTACAATGAGCAGTTCTTC.